These T cell receptor beta chains were read from a single sample in a study of post-analysis software for immune sequencing data. TCRdb re-called the PCR reads through MiXCR, storing one row per CDR3 protein. Of about half a million distinct CDR3 sequences detected, roughly 45% appear once; the ten largest clones hold roughly an eighth. Sequenced sample: blood. The receptors originated from a girl between 10 and 17 years old with multiple sclerosis. CDR3s include the opening cysteine and the closing phenylalanine or tryptophan. Only part of the rows carry a size: once, few, many, or a class if the clone is expanded.

clone_size	j_call	v_call	cdr3_aa
NA	TRBJ1-5	TRBV12-3/TRBV12-4	CASSLGTVNQPQHF
NA	TRBJ1-1	TRBV27	CASSPGFGFGTEAFF
NA	TRBJ1-5	TRBV7-2	CASSPGVLWRQPQHF
few	TRBJ2-3	TRBV20-1	CSAIDSGGTDTQYF
few	TRBJ2-5	TRBV20-1	CSALMRDLKETQYF
NA	TRBJ2-1	TRBV28	CASSDNEQFF
few	TRBJ2-5	TRBV5-1	CAGSLFGGLETQYF
few	TRBJ2-7	TRBV28	CASSMALGLGLYEQYF
NA	TRBJ2-1	TRBV15	CATSTRAGVDEQFF
few	TRBJ2-7	TRBV11-2	CASSPGLAGPYEQYF
few	TRBJ1-1	TRBV6-5	CASSYDGNTEAFF
few	TRBJ2-7	TRBV29-1	CSVVTGLNSYEQYF
once	TRBJ2-5	TRBV20-1	CSANDRGRQETQYF
few	TRBJ2-1	TRBV7-2	CASSLEWAEQFF
NA	TRBJ1-1	TRBV28	CASSAPPGTGGEAFF
NA	TRBJ2-3	TRBV20-1	CSAGLAGADTQYF
NA	TRBJ2-5	TRBV7-2	CASSGLASNSYGQYF
NA	TRBJ2-7	TRBV20-1	CSARIPGLYEQYF
NA	TRBJ2-2	TRBV29-1	CSGRTLTGELFF
NA	TRBJ2-1	TRBV7-8	CASSLWAGSYNEQFF
NA	TRBJ2-1	TRBV6-6	CASIKAAGTGVNEQFF
NA	TRBJ1-2	TRBV25-1	CASIGEYGYTF
NA	TRBJ2-5	TRBV7-7	CASSLVGRNNEQYF
few	TRBJ2-1	TRBV29-1	CSVGGMVLYNEQFF
NA	TRBJ2-1	TRBV2	CASITSSEQFF
NA	TRBJ2-4	TRBV28	CASSFGKNIQYF
many	TRBJ2-7	TRBV7-2	CASSLALGEQYF
once	TRBJ2-1	TRBV6-5	CASSYSTSGIYEQFF
NA	TRBJ1-6	TRBV20-1	CSARTSGLGDSPLHF
NA	TRBJ2-1	TRBV5-1	CASSLVPAGINNEQFF
NA	TRBJ2-7	TRBV11-2	CASSSRTGTGEREQYF
few	TRBJ2-7	TRBV6-6	CASRAQGAHSYEQYF
few	TRBJ2-3	TRBV29-1	CRRTSGITDTQYF
NA	TRBJ2-3	TRBV9	CASSVLSGSSTDTQYF
NA	TRBJ2-1	TRBV5-1	CASSPGNEQFF
few	TRBJ2-1	TRBV29-1	CSPTRNNEQFF
NA	TRBJ2-1	TRBV28	CASRSKLGNNEQFF
NA	TRBJ2-7	TRBV29-1	CSGQQESSHEQYF
NA	TRBJ2-5	TRBV7-9	CASSPGTQYQETQYF
NA	TRBJ2-7	TRBV14	CACSQDRPGGTPFSYEQYF
many	TRBJ2-3	TRBV27	CASSPRLAGGPDTQYF
once	TRBJ1-2	TRBV9	CASSPLRAGTNYGYTF
few	TRBJ1-2	TRBV6-5	CASSLKVASDGYTF
NA	TRBJ1-1	TRBV7-9	CASNLGVGLGRLNTEAFF
few	TRBJ2-7	TRBV9	CASSDPPELEQYF
NA	TRBJ2-1	TRBV4-2	CASSQDARGEWRRQFF
NA	TRBJ1-1	TRBV7-2	CASSLTAAGAFF
few	TRBJ2-5	TRBV12-5	CASGLVRGDSGSEETQYF
NA	TRBJ2-3	TRBV29-1	CSAKQGARADTQYF
NA	TRBJ2-1	TRBV12-3/TRBV12-4	CASSPRDSNNEQFF
NA	NA	TRBV14	CASSQDRWSGTVTQYF
NA	TRBJ2-3	TRBV4-3	CASSSLTGAGTDTQYF
NA	TRBJ2-7	TRBV7-3	CASSSSGGNEQYF
NA	TRBJ1-1	TRBV27	CASGTGLGPEAFF
few	TRBJ2-7	TRBV20-1	CSASSHRREGDEQYF
once	TRBJ1-1	TRBV20-1	CSARDGISLIDVFF
NA	TRBJ2-7	TRBV29-1	CSVEGTTYEQYF